The sample holds a few counts of the clone carrying this T cell receptor beta chain. The antigen remains undetermined. The time point here: newly diagnosed GD, antithyroid drugs for less than 3 months. PBMC-derived RNA was used for the TCR library. This CDR3 comprises 13 residues. V gave up 5 bases and J gave up 7 bases; unmatched junction bases: 6. Germline V gives CDR1 DFQATT, CDR2 SNEGSKA (reference sequence). Sequencing libraries for TCR beta were prepared with iRepertoire HTBI primers and Arm-PCR of CDR3 regions. TCRdb processed the multiplex PCR reads anew with MiXCR; each CDR3 protein has one entry. The data show over 200,000 distinct CDR3 sequences, with around 18% seen just once and approximately 20% held by the top ten. The data stem from a study of regulatory T cells in long-lasting Graves disease. For the study at large: Graves' patients diagnosed newly had used antithyroid drugs under 3 months. Broader study findings: Persistent Graves' patients showed less TCR diversity than newly diagnosed ones. Persistent disease favored TRBV28, TRBJ1-2 and TRBJ2-5. Small sample size may have lowered accuracy.

V and J are TRBV20-1 and TRBJ2-5; 11 bases agree with TRBD2. The receptor was derived from a female donor with Graves disease. Material: peripheral blood mononuclear cells (PBMCs), obtained at new diagnosis, from a patient treated with antithyroid drugs. In DNA, the CDR3 is TGCAGTGCTGGACTAGCGGGCGCCGGGACCCAGTACTTC. Protein product: CSAGLAGAGTQYF.